This TCR beta chain was captured in a study of T cells in Graves' hyperthyroidism and ophthalmopathy. The investigators amplified TCR beta CDR3 regions from RNA transcripts. HTBI primers were employed in a first-round RT-PCR of the TCR CDR3. TCRdb called the multiplex PCR reads again in MiXCR, with one record for every CDR3 protein. The sample has 250,000 to 350,000 distinct CDR3 sequences; over 20% are singletons. Per germline, CDR1 LGHDT and CDR2 YNNKEL (reference sequence). The CDR3 is 14 residues long. The ends were cut back, 1 base at V and 3 bases at J, with 7 bases in the middle. Lactation, pregnancy, other autoimmune disease or uncontrolled infection excluded patients. Diagnostic decisions used clinical symptoms, serum thyroxine and TRAb, thyroid ultrasound and orbital computed tomography. The PBMCs were sourced from fresh peripheral blood (10 ml). This clonotype was observed at least ten times.

The origin of this receptor is a man aged 30 to 45 with Graves' ophthalmopathy. Sequenced material: blood. This chain uses TRBV3-1 with TRBJ1-3, with D possibly being TRBD1 (5 bases). Here the CDR3 reads CASSQGDRGNTIYF. The CDR3 coding sequence is TGTGCCAGCAGCCAAGGGGACCGTGGAAACACCATATATTTT.